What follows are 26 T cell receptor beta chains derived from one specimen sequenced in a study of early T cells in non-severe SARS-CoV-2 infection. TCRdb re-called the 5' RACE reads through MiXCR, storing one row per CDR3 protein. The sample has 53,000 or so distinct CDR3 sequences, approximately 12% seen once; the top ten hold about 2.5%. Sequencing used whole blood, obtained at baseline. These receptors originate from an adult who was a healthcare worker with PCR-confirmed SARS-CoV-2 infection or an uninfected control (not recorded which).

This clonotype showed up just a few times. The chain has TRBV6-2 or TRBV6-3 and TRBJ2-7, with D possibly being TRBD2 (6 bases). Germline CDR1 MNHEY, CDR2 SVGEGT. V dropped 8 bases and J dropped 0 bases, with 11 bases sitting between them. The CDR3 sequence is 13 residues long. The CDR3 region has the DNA TGTGCCAGCGAGGGCGGGGCCTCCTACGAGCAGTACTTC. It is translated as CASEGGASYEQYF.

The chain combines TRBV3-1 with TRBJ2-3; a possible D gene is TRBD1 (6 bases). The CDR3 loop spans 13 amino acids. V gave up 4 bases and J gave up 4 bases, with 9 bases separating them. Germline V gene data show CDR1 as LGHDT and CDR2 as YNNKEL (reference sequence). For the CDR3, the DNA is TGTGCCAGCAGCCCGGGACATCCAGATACGCAGTATTTT. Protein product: CASSPGHPDTQYF.

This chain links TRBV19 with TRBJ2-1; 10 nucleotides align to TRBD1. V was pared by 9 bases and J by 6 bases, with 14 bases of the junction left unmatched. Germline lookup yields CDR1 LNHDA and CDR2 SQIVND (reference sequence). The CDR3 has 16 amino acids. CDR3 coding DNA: TGTGCCAGCAAGAACCAGGGACAGGGGCCCTCCAATGAGCAGTTCTTC. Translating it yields CASKNQGQGPSNEQFF.

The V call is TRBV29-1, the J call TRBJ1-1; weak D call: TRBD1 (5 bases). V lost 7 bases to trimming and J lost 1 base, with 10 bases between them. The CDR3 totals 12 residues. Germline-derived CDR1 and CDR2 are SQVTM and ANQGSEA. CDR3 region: CSGGARNTEAFF. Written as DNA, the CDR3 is TGCAGCGGAGGGGCCAGGAACACTGAAGCTTTCTTT. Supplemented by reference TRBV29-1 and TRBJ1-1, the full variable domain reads SAVISQKPSRDICQRGTSLTIQCQVDSQVTMMFWYRQQPGQSLTLIATANQGSEATYESGFVIDKFPISRPNLTFSTLTVSNMSPEDSSIYLCSGGARNTEAFFGQGTRLTVV.

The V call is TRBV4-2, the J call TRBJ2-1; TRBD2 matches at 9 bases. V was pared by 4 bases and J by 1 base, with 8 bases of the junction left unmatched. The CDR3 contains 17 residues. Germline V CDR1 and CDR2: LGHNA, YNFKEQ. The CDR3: CASSREASGVSYNEQFF. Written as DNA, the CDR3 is TGTGCCAGCAGCCGAGAAGCTAGCGGGGTATCCTACAATGAGCAGTTCTTC.

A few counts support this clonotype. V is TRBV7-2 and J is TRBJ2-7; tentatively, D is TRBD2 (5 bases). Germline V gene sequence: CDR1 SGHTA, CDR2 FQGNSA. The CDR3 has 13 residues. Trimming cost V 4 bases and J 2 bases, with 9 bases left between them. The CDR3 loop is CASSSAETYEQYF. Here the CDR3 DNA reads TGTGCCAGCAGCTCAGCGGAAACCTACGAGCAGTACTTC.

In nucleotides, the CDR3 is TGTGCCAGCAGTTTTCTTGGTCTAGATACGCAGTATTTT. Amino acid sequence: CASSFLGLDTQYF. This chain uses TRBV12-3 or TRBV12-4 with TRBJ2-3, with no clear D. CDR3 length equals 13 residues. V was pared by 3 bases and J by 5 bases, with 9 bases between.

CDR3 amino acids: CASSLAFGTGVYGYTF. Written as DNA, the CDR3 is TGTGCCAGCAGCTTGGCCTTTGGGACAGGAGTCTATGGCTACACCTTC. The chain recombines TRBV5-6 with TRBJ1-2; 8 bases are a match to TRBD1. Unmatched junction bases numbered 8, after V lost 0 bases and J lost 4 bases. The CDR3 is 16 residues long. Germline CDR1 is SGHDT and CDR2 is YYEEEE.

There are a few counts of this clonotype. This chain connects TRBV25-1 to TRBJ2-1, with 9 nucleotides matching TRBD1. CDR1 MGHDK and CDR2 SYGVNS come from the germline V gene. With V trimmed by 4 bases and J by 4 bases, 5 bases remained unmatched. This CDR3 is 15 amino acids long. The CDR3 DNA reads TGTGCCAGCAGTGTAGGGACAGGGTGGTACAATGAGCAGTTCTTC. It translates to CASSVGTGWYNEQFF.

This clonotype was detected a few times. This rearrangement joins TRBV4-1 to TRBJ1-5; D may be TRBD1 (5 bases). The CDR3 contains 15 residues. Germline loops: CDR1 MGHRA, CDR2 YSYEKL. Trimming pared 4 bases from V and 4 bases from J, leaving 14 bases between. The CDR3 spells CASSPRQGENQPQHF. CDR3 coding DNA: TGCGCCAGCAGCCCCCGGCAGGGTGAGAATCAGCCCCAGCATTTT.

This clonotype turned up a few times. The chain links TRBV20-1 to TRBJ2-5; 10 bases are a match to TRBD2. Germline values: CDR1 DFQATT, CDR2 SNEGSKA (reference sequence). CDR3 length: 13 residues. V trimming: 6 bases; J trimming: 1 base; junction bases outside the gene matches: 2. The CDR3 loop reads CSAAGGPQETQYF. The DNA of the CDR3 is TGCAGTGCAGCGGGAGGGCCCCAAGAGACCCAGTACTTC.

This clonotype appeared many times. CDR3 sequence (DNA): TGTGCCAGCAGCCCATGGGGTAGGGGAACCTACGAGCAGTACTTC. This encodes CASSPWGRGTYEQYF. V gene TRBV7-8 combines with J gene TRBJ2-7; possibly TRBD1 for D (5 bases). The CDR3 contains 15 residues. Germline CDR1 reads SGHVS; CDR2 reads FQNEAQ. Trimming cost V 5 bases and J 2 bases, with 16 bases left between them. Drawing the rest from reference TRBV7-8 and TRBJ2-7, the complete variable domain is GAGVSQSPRYKVAKRGQDVALRCDPISGHVSLFWYQQALGQGPEFLTYFQNEAQLDKSGLPSDRFFAERPEGSVSTLKIQRTQQEDSAVYLCASSPWGRGTYEQYFGPGTRLTVT.

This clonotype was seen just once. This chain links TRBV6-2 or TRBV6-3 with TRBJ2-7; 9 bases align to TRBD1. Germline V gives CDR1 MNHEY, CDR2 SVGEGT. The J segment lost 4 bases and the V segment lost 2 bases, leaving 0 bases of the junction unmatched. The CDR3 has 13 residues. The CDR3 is CASSYGTGYEQYF. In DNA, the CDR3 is TGTGCCAGCAGTTACGGGACAGGGTACGAGCAGTACTTC.

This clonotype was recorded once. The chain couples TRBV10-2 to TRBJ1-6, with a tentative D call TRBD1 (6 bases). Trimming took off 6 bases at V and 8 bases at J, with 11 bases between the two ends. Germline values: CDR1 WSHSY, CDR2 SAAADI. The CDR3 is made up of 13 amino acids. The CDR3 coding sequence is TGCGCCAGCAGCGGACAGTCGGATTCACCCCTCCACTTT. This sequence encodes CASSGQSDSPLHF.

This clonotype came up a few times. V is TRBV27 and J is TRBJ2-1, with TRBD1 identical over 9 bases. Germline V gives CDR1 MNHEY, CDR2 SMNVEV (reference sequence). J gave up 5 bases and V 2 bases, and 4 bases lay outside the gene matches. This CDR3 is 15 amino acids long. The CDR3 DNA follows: TGTGCCAGCAGTTTAAGAGACAGGGGGGACAATGAGCAGTTCTTC. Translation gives CASSLRDRGDNEQFF.

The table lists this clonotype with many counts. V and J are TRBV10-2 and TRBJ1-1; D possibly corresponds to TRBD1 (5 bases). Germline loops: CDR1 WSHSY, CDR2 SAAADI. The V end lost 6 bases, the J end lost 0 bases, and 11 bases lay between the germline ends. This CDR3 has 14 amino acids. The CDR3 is CASRGDSLNTEAFF. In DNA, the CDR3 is TGCGCCAGCAGGGGCGACAGCCTGAACACTGAAGCTTTCTTT.

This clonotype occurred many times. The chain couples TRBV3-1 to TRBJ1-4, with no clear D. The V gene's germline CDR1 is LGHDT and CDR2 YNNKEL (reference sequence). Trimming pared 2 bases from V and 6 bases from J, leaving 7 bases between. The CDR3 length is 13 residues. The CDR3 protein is CASSQMFYEKLFF. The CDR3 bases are TGTGCCAGCAGCCAAATGTTTTATGAAAAACTGTTTTTT. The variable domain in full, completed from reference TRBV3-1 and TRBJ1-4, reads DTAVSQTPKYLVTQMGNDKSIKCEQNLGHDTMYWYKQDSKKFLKIMFSYNNKELIINETVPNRFSPKSPDKAHLNLHINSLELGDSAVYFCASSQMFYEKLFFGSGTQLSVL.

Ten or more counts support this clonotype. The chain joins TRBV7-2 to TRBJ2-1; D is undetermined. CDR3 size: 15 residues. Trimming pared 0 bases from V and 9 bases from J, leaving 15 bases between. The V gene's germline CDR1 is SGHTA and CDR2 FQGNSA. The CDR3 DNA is TGTGCCAGCAGCTTAGCAGGAGCTAACAGAGGTGAGCAGTTCTTC. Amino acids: CASSLAGANRGEQFF.

The DNA for the CDR3 is TGTGCCACCGGGCGATCCGGGAGGATCACCTACGAGCAGTACTTC. It encodes CATGRSGRITYEQYF. V is TRBV6-2 or TRBV6-3 and J is TRBJ2-7, with 7 nucleotides matching TRBD2. This CDR3 has 15 amino acids. The V gene's germline CDR1 is MNHEY and CDR2 SVGEGT. J was trimmed by 2 bases and V by 10 bases; bases with no gene match: 14.

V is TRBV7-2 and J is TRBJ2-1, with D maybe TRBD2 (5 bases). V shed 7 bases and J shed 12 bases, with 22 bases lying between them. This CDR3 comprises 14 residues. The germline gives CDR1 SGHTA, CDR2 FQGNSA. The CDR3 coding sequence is TGTGCCAGCACCGACCTTCTCTCGGGGTACTGGCAGTTCTTC. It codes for CASTDLLSGYWQFF.

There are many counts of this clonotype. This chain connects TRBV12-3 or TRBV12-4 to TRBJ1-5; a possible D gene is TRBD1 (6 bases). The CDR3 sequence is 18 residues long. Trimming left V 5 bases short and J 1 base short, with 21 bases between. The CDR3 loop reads CASSKTGWGESSNQPQHF. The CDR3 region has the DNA TGTGCCAGCAGTAAAACAGGGTGGGGGGAGTCGAGCAATCAGCCCCAGCATTTT.

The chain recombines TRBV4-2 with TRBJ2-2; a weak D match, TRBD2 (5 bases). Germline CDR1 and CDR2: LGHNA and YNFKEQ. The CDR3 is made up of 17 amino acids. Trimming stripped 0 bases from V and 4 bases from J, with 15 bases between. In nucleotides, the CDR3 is TGTGCCAGCAGCCAAGATTCGGCAGGACTCCCCACCGGGGAGCTGTTTTTT. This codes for CASSQDSAGLPTGELFF.

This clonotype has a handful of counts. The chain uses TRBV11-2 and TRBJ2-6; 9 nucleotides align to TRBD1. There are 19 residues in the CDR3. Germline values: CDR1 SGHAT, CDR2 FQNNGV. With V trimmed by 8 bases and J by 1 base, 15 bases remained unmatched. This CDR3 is CASANTPGTGLSGANVLTF. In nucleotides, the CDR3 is TGTGCCAGCGCAAACACCCCCGGGACAGGGTTGTCTGGGGCCAACGTCCTGACTTTC.

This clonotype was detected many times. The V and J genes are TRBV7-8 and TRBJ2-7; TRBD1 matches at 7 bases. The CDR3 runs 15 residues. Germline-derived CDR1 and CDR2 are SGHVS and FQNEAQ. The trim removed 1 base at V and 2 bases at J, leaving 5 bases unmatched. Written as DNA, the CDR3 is TGTGCCAGCAGCTTAGTTCACGGGACAGCCTACGAGCAGTACTTC. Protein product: CASSLVHGTAYEQYF.

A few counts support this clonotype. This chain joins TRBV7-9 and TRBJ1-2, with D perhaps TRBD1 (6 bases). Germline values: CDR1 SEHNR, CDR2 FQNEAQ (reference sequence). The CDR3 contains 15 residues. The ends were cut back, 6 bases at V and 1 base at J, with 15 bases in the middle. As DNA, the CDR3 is TGTGCCAGCAGGGTACAGGGCCTCTTTAACTATGGCTACACCTTC. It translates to CASRVQGLFNYGYTF. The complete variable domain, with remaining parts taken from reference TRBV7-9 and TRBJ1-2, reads DTGVSQNPRHKITKRGQNVTFRCDPISEHNRLYWYRQTLGQGPEFLTYFQNEAQLEKSRLLSDRFSAERPKGSFSTLEIQRTEQGDSAMYLCASRVQGLFNYGYTFGSGTRLTVV.

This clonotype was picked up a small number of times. The CDR3 here is CASSQALGLAGAETQYF. CDR3 sequence (DNA): TGCGCCAGCAGCCAAGCTTTGGGGCTAGCGGGAGCCGAGACCCAGTACTTC. This sequence joins TRBV4-3 and TRBJ2-5, with 10 bases identical to TRBD2. Unmatched junction bases numbered 10, after V lost 1 base and J lost 5 bases. This CDR3 is built from 17 residues. Germline CDR1 and CDR2: LGHNA and YSLEER.